The rows below give T cell receptor beta chains drawn from one sample of a study of T cell changes during pregnancy in multiple sclerosis. The repertoire was sequenced with immunoSEQ multiplex PCR; TCRdb's copy has only in-frame clones and lacks some. The sample comprises 48,000 or so clones, 88% of which are singletons, and 0.95% to 1.5% rests with the top ten. The starting material was CD4+ T cells from peripheral blood mononuclear cells, obtained in the second trimester of pregnancy. The receptors stem from a female donor with multiple sclerosis, enrolled in a pregnancy study. Both conserved end residues are part of each CDR3. The D gene is left open where the match is weak. The size field is filled for only some rows; it gives once, few, many or a size class.

>TRBV7-9|TRBJ2-7|.|TRBD2
TGTGCCAGCAGCTACCCTAGGGTGCGGGGGGGCTACGAGCAGTACTTC
CASSYPRVRGGYEQYF
>TRBV6-5|TRBJ1-2|.|.
TGTGCCAGCAGTTACTCGATAGATAACTATGGCTACACCTTC
CASSYSIDNYGYTF
>TRBV7-2|TRBJ2-1|.|TRBD2
TGTGCCAGCAGCCTACTTTTGTGGGGGGAGGGCTCCAACAATGAGCAGTTCTTC
CASSLLLWGEGSNNEQFF
>TRBV2|TRBJ1-5|.|.
TGTGCCAGCAGTGAATTGAGAGGACAGCCCCAGCATTTT
CASSELRGQPQHF
>TRBV12-5|TRBJ1-1|.|.
TGTGCTAGTGCCCCTGGGCGGGGGACTGAAGCTTTCTTT
CASAPGRGTEAFF
>TRBV6-1|TRBJ1-2|.|.
TGTGCCAGCAGTGAAGGGGCCTGGGCCAGCTACACCTTC
CASSEGAWASYTF
>TRBV5-1|TRBJ2-1|.|TRBD2
TGCGCCAGCAGCTTGGCCTTTAGCGGGAGCTCCTACAATGAGCAGTTCTTC
CASSLAFSGSSYNEQFF
>TRBV6-1|TRBJ2-3|.|TRBD2
TGTGCCAGCAGTGAAGCACTAGCGGGAGGCACAGATACGCAGTATTTT
CASSEALAGGTDTQYF
>TRBV11-3|TRBJ2-3|.|.
TGTGCCAGCAGCCAGGTTTCAAGCACAGATACGCAGTATTTT
CASSQVSSTDTQYF
>TRBV7-9|TRBJ2-2|.|TRBD1
TGTGCCATCCCTCCCGCCCCGGGACAGAAGATGAACACCGGGGAGCTGTTTTTT
CAIPPAPGQKMNTGELFF
>TRBV4-3|TRBJ2-1|.|TRBD2
TGCGCCAGCAGCCAAGGGAGCCTAGCGGTATACAATGAGCAGTTCTTC
CASSQGSLAVYNEQFF
>TRBV7-2|TRBJ1-1|few|TRBD1
TGTGCCAGCAGCTTAAGACAGGGTGAGACTGAAGCTTTCTTT
CASSLRQGETEAFF
>TRBV2|TRBJ1-1|.|.
TGTGCCAGCAGATATGACAGGCTGGGGACTGAAGCTTTCTTT
CASRYDRLGTEAFF
>TRBV7-9|TRBJ2-7|.|TRBD1
TGTGCCAGCAGCCGTGACAGGGCCACCTACGAGCAGTACTTC
CASSRDRATYEQYF
>TRBV19|TRBJ2-1|.|.
TGTGCCAGCACGAAAGCGCGGTATGATGAGCAGTTCTTC
CASTKARYDEQFF
>TRBV19|TRBJ2-4|.|.
TGTGCCAGTAGTATAGAGAGGGATAGCAAAAACATTCAGTACTTC
CASSIERDSKNIQYF
>TRBV5-1|TRBJ2-3|.|.
TGCGCCAGCAGCTTGGGCAGGGGTGATACGCAGTATTTT
CASSLGRGDTQYF
>TRBV21-1|TRBJ2-5|.|.
TGTGCCAGCAGCTTCCGACAGGGTATCTCAGGGGGGGAGACCCAGTACTTC
CASSFRQGISGGETQYF
>TRBV11-2|TRBJ2-7|.|.
TGTGCCAGCAGCTTAGTGCGGGGAGGCTCCTACGAGCAGTACTTC
CASSLVRGGSYEQYF
>TRBV7-9|TRBJ2-1|.|TRBD2
TGTGCCAGCAGCTTTCCCCGGGGGGGAGCGGGAGCAACCAATGAGCAGTTCTTC
CASSFPRGGAGATNEQFF
>TRBV25-1|TRBJ2-1|.|.
TGTGCCAGCAGTACGCAAGGAGATGAGCAGTTCTTC
CASSTQGDEQFF
>TRBV5-1|TRBJ2-3|.|.
TGCGCCAGCAGCGCATCAGGGTCTAGCACAGATACGCAGTATTTT
CASSASGSSTDTQYF
>TRBV5-1|TRBJ2-1|.|TRBD2
TGCGCCAGCAGCTTTCCTAGCGGGAGGCTGGAGAGCTCCTACAATGAGCAGTTCTTC
CASSFPSGRLESSYNEQFF
>TRBV2|TRBJ2-7|.|.
TGTGCCAGCAGTGAACAGGCGGGAATCTACGAGCAGTACTTC
CASSEQAGIYEQYF
>TRBV9|TRBJ2-1|.|.
TGTGCCAGCAGCGTAGAGGCACGGCGGGGAAGTGAGCAGTTCTTC
CASSVEARRGSEQFF
>TRBV28|TRBJ1-4|.|.
TGTGCCAGCCGCGAGCCGGGAGGGGGAGAAAAACTGTTTTTT
CASREPGGGEKLFF
>TRBV2|TRBJ2-7|.|TRBD2
TGTGCCAGCAGTGAGGGACTAGCGGGACATTACGAGCAGTACTTC
CASSEGLAGHYEQYF
>TRBV19|TRBJ1-2|.|.
TGTGCCAGTAGTACGACAGGAGACAACTATGGCTACACCTTC
CASSTTGDNYGYTF
>TRBV10-1|TRBJ2-3|few|TRBD2
TGCGCCAGCAGTGAGTCGACTAGCGAAAGCACAGATACGCAGTATTTT
CASSESTSESTDTQYF
>TRBV5-5|TRBJ2-1|.|TRBD2
TGTGCCAGCAGCTTGTCGGGGACTAGCGTCATGGATGAGCAGTTCTTC
CASSLSGTSVMDEQFF
>TRBV21-1|TRBJ2-1|.|.
TGTGCCAGCAGCAAAGGGACAGGAATCGAGTTCTTC
CASSKGTGIEFF
>TRBV2|TRBJ2-3|.|.
TGTGCCAGCAGGAAATCCTCATTTAAGGGGCCGGCAGATACGCAGTATTTT
CASRKSSFKGPADTQYF
>TRBV28|TRBJ2-1|.|TRBD2
TGTGCCAGCAGTTCCCCGGGACTAGGATACAATGAGCAGTTCTTC
CASSSPGLGYNEQFF
>TRBV5-1|TRBJ2-3|.|TRBD1
TGCGCCAGCAGCTTGGCCCCTACAGGGGGCGCAGATACGCAGTATTTT
CASSLAPTGGADTQYF
>TRBV28|TRBJ2-1|.|TRBD1
TGTGCCAGCAGTTTACGACAGGGGTTTCGGAATGAGCAGTTCTTC
CASSLRQGFRNEQFF
>TRBV5-1|TRBJ2-1|few|.
TGCGCCAGCAGCTTGGACAGGGTAGGCAATGAGCAGTTCTTC
CASSLDRVGNEQFF
>TRBV7-8|TRBJ1-1|.|TRBD1
TGTGCCAGCAAGGGACAGGGGAGCGTCCTGAACACTGAAGCTTTCTTT
CASKGQGSVLNTEAFF
>TRBV19|TRBJ2-7|.|TRBD1
TGTGCCAGTATCTCTGGACAGGATCCCTACGAGCAGTACTTC
CASISGQDPYEQYF
>TRBV18|TRBJ2-7|.|TRBD2
TGTGCCAGCTCACCAGGACTAGTTTCCTACGAGCAGTACTTC
CASSPGLVSYEQYF
>TRBV25-1|TRBJ1-2|.|.
TGTGCCAGCAGTGAATATACTATAAGGGGCGCCGGCGGCTACACCTTC
CASSEYTIRGAGGYTF
>TRBV7-9|TRBJ2-1|.|.
TGTGCCAGCAGCTTAGTTGGGAGAAGTTACAATGAGCAGTTCTTC
CASSLVGRSYNEQFF